This T cell receptor (beta chain) was recovered during a study of human T cells and chemical hapten exposure. One entry per CDR3 protein results from TCRdb running MiXCR on the RACE reads. This sample has tens of thousands of distinct CDR3 sequences, with about a tenth found just once. There are many counts of this clonotype. Its antigen is currently unknown. Time point in this sample: pre-sensitization, week 0. This sample's treatment: therapeutic diphenylcyclopropenone sensitization with weekly scalp DPC. The study, taken as a whole, reports: As the donors had alopecia, their immune response may differ from healthy people's. Sensitizing to DPC left TCRs with a frequency above 1 in 1000 unaltered. PT1 expanded TCR counts correlated positively with patch test score.

Germline CDR1 SNHLY, CDR2 FYNNEI. The V end lost 4 bases, the J end lost 2 bases, and 11 bases lay between the germline ends. The CDR3 length is 14 residues. The rearrangement joins TRBV2 to TRBJ1-1; TRBD1 is a possible D gene (6 bases). The sample consisted of whole blood, taken in connection with sensitization to the hapten diphenylcyclopropenone (DPC). The clonotype comes from a woman in her thirties or forties with alopecia areata. Some clones in this sample may be carry-over from other donors' samples. The CDR3, as DNA: TGTGCCAGCAGTGTGACAGGATCTAACACTGAAGCTTTCTTT. Its translation: CASSVTGSNTEAFF.